Listed below are T cell receptor beta chains from one sample, sequenced in a study of blood T cell repertoires in COVID-19. The table came from immunoSEQ multiplex PCR; TCRdb's copy has only in-frame clones and leaves some out. Seen here are a few hundred thousand clones, nearly 90% observed once, and the top ten hold approximately 2.3%. The sequenced material came from peripheral blood. Every receptor here comes from a woman aged 55 to 70 with COVID-19, enrolled during active disease. Both conserved end residues are part of each CDR3. Fields, in order: V gene, J gene, D gene, clone size, CDR3 DNA, CDR3 protein. A D gene is named only where the DNA matches it firmly. Only part of the rows carry a size: once, few, many, or a class if the clone is expanded.

TRBV4-1	TRBJ1-1	TRBD1	.	TGCGCCAGCAGCCACCTAACAGGGGCCACTGAAGCTTTCTTT	CASSHLTGATEAFF
TRBV19	TRBJ2-2	.	.	TGTGCCAGTAGACCCGGGACTAACACCGGGGAGCTGTTTTTT	CASRPGTNTGELFF
TRBV7-3	TRBJ2-7	TRBD2	.	TGTGCCAGCAGCGCGGGGGGCGGGGCTCAGCACTTC	CASSAGGGAQHF
TRBV5-1	TRBJ2-1	TRBD2	.	TGCGCCAGCAGCTTGGCTGGGGGGGCCTACAATGAGCAGTTCTTC	CASSLAGGAYNEQFF
TRBV4-3	TRBJ1-2	TRBD1	once	TGCGCCAGCAGCCCAGGACAGGGGAATGGTAACTATGGCTACACCTTC	CASSPGQGNGNYGYTF
TRBV29-1	TRBJ2-5	TRBD2	.	TGCAGCGCTAGCGGGGGACTAGCGGCCCCGGGGGAGACCCAGTACTTC	CSASGGLAAPGETQYF
TRBV7-2	TRBJ2-3	TRBD2	.	TGTGCCAGCAGCCCTCCAGGTAGCGGGGGACCTACAGATACGCAGTATTTT	CASSPPGSGGPTDTQYF
TRBV4-3	TRBJ2-7	TRBD2	once	TGCGCCAGCAGCCAAGAGGCCCTAGCGGCCAGCTTGCAGTACTTC	CASSQEALAASLQYF
TRBV7-3	TRBJ1-1	.	.	TGTGCCAGCAGCGTCCGACAGGCAGCATTGAACACTGAAGCTTTCTTT	CASSVRQAALNTEAFF
TRBV19	TRBJ2-5	TRBD2	once	TGTGCCAGTAGTATAGATTTCGGGACTAGTCGGGCCCAGTACTTC	CASSIDFGTSRAQYF
TRBV20-1	TRBJ1-4	TRBD1	.	TGCAGTGCTAGTGACCCCGGGACAGGGAATGAAAAACTGTTTTTT	CSASDPGTGNEKLFF
TRBV7-2	TRBJ1-4	.	.	TGTGCCAGCAGCAGCGGACAGCTAAATAATGAAAAACTGTTTTTT	CASSSGQLNNEKLFF
TRBV3-1/TRBV3-2	TRBJ2-5	TRBD1	.	TGTGCCAGCAGCCTACTTCCCACAGGGGGGGAGACCCAGTACTTC	CASSLLPTGGETQYF
TRBV4-1	TRBJ2-6	TRBD1	.	TGCGCCAGCAGCCAAGGCCCAATTACAGGGGCGGGGGCCAACGTCCTGACTTTC	CASSQGPITGAGANVLTF
TRBV7-8	TRBJ1-2	.	once	TGTGCCAGCAGCTTAGCCGGGGAGGGCTATGGCTACACCTTC	CASSLAGEGYGYTF
TRBV6-2/TRBV6-3	TRBJ1-1	.	.	TGTGCCAGCAGTTACTCGGAGTTCACTGAAGCTTTCTTT	CASSYSEFTEAFF
TRBV6-6	TRBJ2-2	TRBD1	.	TGTGCCTGTAGACAGGGGGTAACCGGGGAGCTGTTTTTT	CACRQGVTGELFF
TRBV19	TRBJ1-1	.	.	TGTGCCAGTAGTATGTACAGCCGAAACACTGAAGCTTTCTTT	CASSMYSRNTEAFF
TRBV25-1	TRBJ1-3	TRBD1	.	TGTGCCAGCAGTGAATTCGGCCAGGGGGGTGGAAACACCATATATTTT	CASSEFGQGGGNTIYF
TRBV4-3	TRBJ1-2	.	.	TGCGCCAGCAGCCAAGACAGATCTAACTATGGCTACACCTTC	CASSQDRSNYGYTF
TRBV7-8	TRBJ1-2	TRBD1	.	TGTGCCAGCAGCCCTAGTGGGGGACAGTCTGTAGGCTACACCTTC	CASSPSGGQSVGYTF
TRBV19	TRBJ1-5	.	.	TGTGCCAGTAGTATCCCCCGCGGGGACGCTCAGCCCCAGCATTTT	CASSIPRGDAQPQHF
TRBV7-2	TRBJ2-2	TRBD2	.	TGTGCCAGCAGCTTTTTTAGACTAGCGGGGAAAGTGAACACCGGGGAGCTGTTTTTT	CASSFFRLAGKVNTGELFF
TRBV5-5	TRBJ1-1	.	.	TGTGCCAGCAGCCCGGTCGGTGTCATGAACACTGAAGCTTTCTTT	CASSPVGVMNTEAFF
TRBV2	TRBJ2-7	TRBD2	.	TGTGCCAGCACGAGGTTAACTAGCGGTTCCTACGAGCAGTACTTC	CASTRLTSGSYEQYF
TRBV5-8	TRBJ2-1	TRBD2	.	TGTGCCAGCAGCTGGGAACGGCGCGGGGGGCTCTACAATGAGCAGTTCTTC	CASSWERRGGLYNEQFF